These 29 T cell receptor beta chains were sequenced from one sample in a study of graft-versus-host responses after intestinal transplantation. TCRdb's copy holds only in-frame clones and misses some; the assay was immunoSEQ multiplex PCR. The sample lists more than 65,000 clones, under 95% occurring once. Antigen specificity for these receptors is unknown. The sample consisted of unstimulated CD8+ T cells sorted from spleen or lymph node cells, taken before transplant. The receptors derive from a human donor who was the organ donor for an intestinal transplant.

V and J are TRBV7-9 and TRBJ2-2; 9 nucleotides match TRBD2. The CDR3 spans 16 residues. CDR1 is SEHNR and CDR2 is FQNEAQ in the germline V gene (reference sequence). The trim removed 2 bases at V and 3 bases at J, leaving 4 bases unmatched. Here the CDR3 DNA reads TGTGCCAGCAGCTTATTACTAGCGGGCGACACCGGGGAGCTGTTTTTT. Protein sequence: CASSLLLAGDTGELFF.

This clone was found a few times. The chain employs TRBV7-6 and TRBJ2-7; D gene uncertain. CDR1 SGHVS and CDR2 FNYEAQ come from the germline V gene. Trimming cost V 0 bases and J 1 base, with 10 bases left between them. This CDR3 region has 15 residues. This CDR3 reads CASSLAGRRSYEQYF. CDR3 coding DNA: TGTGCCAGCAGCTTAGCCGGGCGCCGATCCTACGAGCAGTACTTC.

V and J are TRBV13 and TRBJ2-7; D is ambiguous. Germline V gene lookup returns CDR1 PRHDT and CDR2 FYEKMQ (reference sequence). Trimming took off 3 bases at V and 4 bases at J, with 10 bases between the two ends. The length of the CDR3 is 13 residues. The CDR3 is CASSFGKGYEQYF. CDR3 nucleotide sequence: TGTGCCAGCAGCTTTGGCAAGGGTTACGAGCAGTACTTC.

The V gene is TRBV5-5, the J gene TRBJ2-7, with unresolved D. Deletions cut 0 bases from V and 3 bases from J, with 10 bases between. Germline V CDR1 and CDR2: SGHKS, YYEKEE (reference sequence). The CDR3 contains 14 residues. CDR3 DNA: TGTGCCAGCAGCTTGGCGACAACGGGCTACGAGCAGTACTTC. Its translation is CASSLATTGYEQYF. Using reference TRBV5-5 and TRBJ2-7 for the parts outside the CDR3, the full variable domain is DAGVTQSPTHLIKTRGQQVTLRCSPISGHKSVSWYQQVLGQGPQFIFQYYEKEERGRGNFPDRFSARQFPNYSSELNVNALLLGDSALYLCASSLATTGYEQYFGPGTRLTVT.

This clone has a handful of counts. The V and J genes are TRBV6-1 and TRBJ2-6; D may be TRBD1 (5 bases). CDR3 size: 15 residues. V lost 5 bases, J lost 0 bases, and 8 bases lay in between. Germline V lookup: CDR1 MNHNS, CDR2 SASEGT. The CDR3 DNA reads TGTGCCAGCAGTAAAGACAGCTCTGGGGCCAACGTCCTGACTTTC. Translated, it gives CASSKDSSGANVLTF.

The chain carries TRBV20-1 and TRBJ1-5; unclear D gene. V was cut by 7 bases and J by 5 bases, with 3 bases left in between. The germline CDR1 and CDR2 sequences are DFQATT and SNEGSKA (reference sequence). This CDR3 region has 9 residues. For the CDR3, the DNA is TGCAGTGGCCATCAGCCCCAGCATTTT. Translating it yields CSGHQPQHF.

V and J are TRBV27 and TRBJ2-1, with a possible D match to TRBD2 (5 bases). Trimming left V 4 bases short and J 4 bases short, with 11 bases between. Germline V CDR1 and CDR2: MNHEY, SMNVEV (reference sequence). There are 14 residues in the CDR3. This CDR3 is CASSSGMRYNEQFF. CDR3 nucleotide sequence: TGTGCCAGCAGTTCCGGGATGCGATACAATGAGCAGTTCTTC.

The V call is TRBV5-4, the J call TRBJ1-2; 7 bases map to TRBD1. J lost 8 bases, V lost 3 bases, and 4 bases had no gene match. Germline values: CDR1 SGHNT, CDR2 YYREEE (reference sequence). CDR3 length equals 12 residues. The CDR3 is CASSSQGDGYTF. CDR3 DNA sequence: TGTGCCAGCAGCTCCCAGGGGGACGGCTACACCTTC.

This clone has more than one count but fewer than ten. The rearrangement joins TRBV21-1 to TRBJ1-1; TRBD1, as called in the table, went unchecked against the DNA. TRBV21-1 has pseudogene status. The CDR3 spans 17 residues. The CDR3 DNA follows: TGTGCCAGCAGCAAAGAGGACAGGGTATTGTGGAACACTGAAGCTTTCTTT. This translates into CASSKEDRVLWNTEAFF.

The chain has TRBV7-6 and TRBJ2-7, with D possibly matching TRBD1 (6 bases). Germline-derived CDR1 and CDR2 are SGHVS and FNYEAQ. The CDR3 consists of 14 residues. The V end lost 4 bases, the J end lost 0 bases, and 10 bases lay between the germline ends. In DNA form, the CDR3 reads TGTGCCAGCAGCTGGGAGACAGGCTCCTACGAGCAGTACTTC. It is translated as CASSWETGSYEQYF.

For this clone: Other nucleotide sequences in the sample specify the same CDR3. The rearrangement joins TRBV5-1 to TRBJ2-7; D unresolved. This CDR3 comprises 14 residues. Germline V CDR1 and CDR2: SGHRS, YFSETQ. Deletions cut 2 bases from V and 4 bases from J, with 13 bases between. The DNA for the CDR3 is TGCGCCAGCAGCTTCCGCGCCGGATCTTACGAGCAGTACTTC. As protein: CASSFRAGSYEQYF.

This clone is a singleton in its sample. The CDR3 spells CASSPGTVYEQYF. CDR3 DNA sequence: TGTGCCAGCAGCCCCGGGACAGTCTACGAGCAGTACTTC. The J gene is TRBJ2-7, the V gene TRBV27, with 7 positions matching TRBD1. Germline V CDR1 and CDR2: MNHEY, SMNVEV (reference sequence). J was trimmed by 3 bases and V by 6 bases; bases with no gene match: 5. The CDR3 totals 13 residues.

In DNA form, the CDR3 reads TGTGCCAGCAGCGCACTAACAGGGAACACTGAAGCTTTCTTT. Translating it yields CASSALTGNTEAFF. This chain joins TRBV9 and TRBJ1-1, with D possibly being TRBD1 (5 bases). The CDR3 totals 14 residues. V was clipped by 3 bases and J by 1 base, with 10 bases between them. The germline V gene encodes CDR1 SGDLS and CDR2 YYNGEE.

J is TRBJ2-7 and V is TRBV19; weak D call: TRBD2 (5 bases). Per the germline V gene, CDR1 is LNHDA and CDR2 is SQIVND (reference sequence). The V end was cut by 5 bases, the J end by 0 bases, with 14 bases between. This CDR3 has 15 residues. In DNA form, the CDR3 reads TGTGCCAGTAGTTTCTCCCTAGCTAGCTCCTACGAGCAGTACTTC. Translating it yields CASSFSLASSYEQYF.

The rearrangement joins TRBV7-2 to TRBJ2-1, with a tentative D call TRBD2 (5 bases). The CDR3 length is 17 residues. V lost 2 bases, J lost 4 bases, and 18 bases lay in between. Per germline, CDR1 SGHTA and CDR2 FQGNSA. In DNA, the CDR3 is TGTGCCAGCAGCTTAAGATCGTGGACTCTTAGTTACAATGAGCAGTTCTTC. It encodes CASSLRSWTLSYNEQFF.

V usage is TRBV30 and J usage is TRBJ2-2, with TRBD1 matching 7 bases. This CDR3 has 12 amino acids. CDR1 is GTSNPN, CDR2 SVGIG, per germline (reference sequence). Unmatched junction bases numbered 2, after V lost 4 bases and J lost 6 bases. CDR3 DNA sequence: TGTGCCTGGAAGGGGGCATCCGGGGAGCTGTTTTTT. Translating it yields CAWKGASGELFF.

CDR3 sequence: CASSHRASGSDEQFF. The CDR3, as DNA: TGTGCCAGCAGCCACCGGGCTAGCGGGTCGGATGAGCAGTTCTTC. The chain is built from TRBV13 and TRBJ2-1; the match to TRBD2 covers 8 bases. The CDR3 has 15 residues. In germline, CDR1 is PRHDT, CDR2 FYEKMQ (reference sequence). V trimming: 5 bases; J trimming: 8 bases; junction bases outside the gene matches: 11. Using reference TRBV13 and TRBJ2-1 for the parts outside the CDR3, the full variable domain is AAGVIQSPRHLIKEKRETATLKCYPIPRHDTVYWYQQGPGQDPQFLISFYEKMQSDKGSIPDRFSAQQFSDYHSELNMSSLELGDSALYFCASSHRASGSDEQFFGPGTRLTVL.

This chain joins TRBV6-4 and TRBJ2-1, with 9 bases fitting TRBD2. Germline CDR1 is MRHNA and CDR2 is SNTAGT. This CDR3 spans 17 amino acids. The V segment lost 1 base and the J segment 4 bases; nucleotides outside the gene matches: 8. The CDR3 region has the DNA TGTGCCAGCAGTGACTGGGCTAGCGGGGCCCCTTACAATGAGCAGTTCTTC. It encodes CASSDWASGAPYNEQFF.

CDR3 sequence (DNA): TGTGCCAGCAGCTTCTCTAGCACCGGGGCCTTGAACACTGAAGCTTTCTTT. Amino acids: CASSFSSTGALNTEAFF. V is TRBV9 and J is TRBJ1-1, with D perhaps TRBD1 (5 bases). The CDR3 runs to 17 residues. The germline V gene encodes CDR1 SGDLS and CDR2 YYNGEE. V was trimmed by 4 bases and J by 0 bases, leaving 19 bases between them.

The V call is TRBV4-1, the J call TRBJ2-7; D may be TRBD2 (5 bases). The V and J ends lost 4 bases and 3 bases respectively, with 10 bases between them. The CDR3 covers 13 residues. Germline V gene lookup returns CDR1 MGHRA and CDR2 YSYEKL. The CDR3 sequence: CASSPGEGYEQYF. CDR3 sequence (DNA): TGCGCCAGCAGCCCCGGCGAGGGCTACGAGCAGTACTTC.

V and J are TRBV15 and TRBJ2-7; 9 bases align to TRBD1. There are 15 residues in the CDR3. The germline CDR1 and CDR2 sequences are LNHNV and YYDKDF (reference sequence). V shed 3 bases and J 7 bases; nucleotides not matched to a gene: 10. CDR3 in DNA: TGTGCCACCAGCAGGGACGGACAGGGGAGAAGAGAGCAGTACTTC. Protein sequence: CATSRDGQGRREQYF.

In this sample, this clone turned up a few times. The rearrangement links TRBV10-3 to TRBJ2-7; no firm D call. Germline CDR1 ENHRY, CDR2 SYGVKD. The CDR3 totals 11 residues. V was trimmed by 6 bases and J by 3 bases, leaving 6 bases between them. As DNA, the CDR3 is TGTGCCATCAGCAGAGACTACGAGCAGTACTTC. Protein sequence: CAISRDYEQYF.

This rearrangement joins TRBV6-6 to TRBJ1-2, with 9 bases fitting TRBD1. This CDR3 region has 16 residues. V lost 1 base, J lost 3 bases, and 6 bases stayed unmatched. The germline V gene has CDR1 MNHNY and CDR2 SVGAGI (reference sequence). The CDR3 DNA reads as TGTGCCAGCAGTTACTTGGGACAGGGTGGGGACTATGGCTACACCTTC. Its translation: CASSYLGQGGDYGYTF.

The V gene is TRBV11-3, the J gene TRBJ2-1; possible D gene TRBD2, 7 bases. Trimming pared 5 bases from V and 2 bases from J, leaving 19 bases between. Germline CDR1 reads SGHNT; CDR2 reads YENEEA. The CDR3 is 17 residues long. The CDR3 DNA sequence: TGTGCCAGCAGCCCTACCGCTGGGCGGGGGCCCTACAATGAGCAGTTCTTC. This translates into CASSPTAGRGPYNEQFF.

The genes are TRBV13 and TRBJ2-7; the match to TRBD1 covers 11 bases. The junction had 6 bases not matched to a gene; V was cut back by 5 bases and J by 3 bases. Germline V CDR1 and CDR2: PRHDT, FYEKMQ (reference sequence). The CDR3 covers 15 residues. The CDR3: CASSVRTGGIYEQYF. The CDR3 region has the DNA TGTGCCAGCAGCGTTCGGACAGGGGGCATCTACGAGCAGTACTTC.

V is TRBV7-9 and J is TRBJ1-3; D ambiguous. The germline V gene encodes CDR1 SEHNR and CDR2 FQNEAQ (reference sequence). CDR3 length equals 16 residues. The germline V and J ends were trimmed by 3 bases and 3 bases, with 15 bases remaining between them. The CDR3 DNA follows: TGTGCCAGCAGCTTTGGTTCGGCGGAACTTGGAAACACCATATATTTT. Its translation is CASSFGSAELGNTIYF.

The CDR3 bases are TGTGCCTCCCTTACAGGGGGGTACGAGCAGTACTTC. This codes for CASLTGGYEQYF. V usage is TRBV30 and J usage is TRBJ2-7, with 8 bases lining up with TRBD1. V trimming: 7 bases; J trimming: 4 bases; junction bases outside the gene matches: 6. Germline V CDR1 and CDR2: GTSNPN, SVGIG (reference sequence). The CDR3 consists of 12 residues.

This clone was detected a few times. The gene calls are TRBV5-4 and TRBJ1-4; 10 positions agree with TRBD1. The CDR3 is made up of 15 amino acids. Germline CDR1 and CDR2: SGHNT and YYREEE (reference sequence). The V and J ends lost 1 base and 8 bases, in that order; junction bases with no gene match: 5. CDR3 in DNA: TGTGCCAGCAGCTTGACTGGGACAGGGGACGAAAAACTGTTTTTT. Amino acids: CASSLTGTGDEKLFF.

This chain connects TRBV9 to TRBJ1-3, with D unclear. The V and J ends lost 0 bases and 1 base respectively, with 8 bases between them. Germline lookup yields CDR1 SGDLS and CDR2 YYNGEE. The CDR3 extends over 15 amino acids. Here the CDR3 reads CASSVGRTSGNTIYF. In DNA, the CDR3 is TGTGCCAGCAGCGTAGGGAGGACTTCTGGAAACACCATATATTTT.